The clone carrying this T cell receptor (beta chain) was observed many times. Its antigen remains unidentified. The CDR3 runs to 10 residues. V lost 4 bases and J lost 8, with 5 bases in between. The V gene's germline CDR1 is SNHLY and CDR2 FYNNEI. Only in-frame clones appear in the TCRdb table, and some are missing; sequencing was by immunoSEQ multiplex PCR. The sample yields more than 10,000 clones, without any singletons. These data come from a study of T cells after posttransplantation cyclophosphamide. Treatment was busulfan-fludarabine conditioning, a marrow graft, and cyclophosphamide on days +3 and +4. Study-level points and caveats: Later post-transplant blood repertoires were often dominated by donor CD8+ memory clones. Blood and skin or GI T cell repertoires showed limited TRB overlap. Recipient CMV seropositivity and CMV reactivation strongly tracked TRB clonality.

The source of this sequence is a female patient between 40 and 55 years old who received an allogeneic stem cell transplant from an unrelated donor, was CMV-positive, and had acute GVHD only. Some T cells may be graft donor cells. The rearrangement uses TRBV2 and TRBJ1-2; unclear D gene. Sample: PBMCs, taken after allogeneic stem cell transplant with posttransplant cyclophosphamide. CDR3 nucleotide sequence: TGTGCCAGCAGTGCGGGAGGCTACACCTTC. Translating it yields CASSAGGYTF.